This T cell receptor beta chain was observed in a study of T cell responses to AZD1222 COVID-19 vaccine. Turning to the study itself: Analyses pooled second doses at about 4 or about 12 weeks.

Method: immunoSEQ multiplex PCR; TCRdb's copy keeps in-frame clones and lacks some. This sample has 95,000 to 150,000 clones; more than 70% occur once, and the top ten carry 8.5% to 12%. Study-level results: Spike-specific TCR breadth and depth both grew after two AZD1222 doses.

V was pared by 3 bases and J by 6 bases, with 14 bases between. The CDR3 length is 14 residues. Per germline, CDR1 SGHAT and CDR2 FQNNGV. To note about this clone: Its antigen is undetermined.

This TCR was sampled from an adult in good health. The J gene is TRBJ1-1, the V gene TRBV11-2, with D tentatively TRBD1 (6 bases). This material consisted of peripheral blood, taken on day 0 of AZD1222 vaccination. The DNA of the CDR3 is TGTGCCAGCAGCTTTGGTCAGGGGTCCCCTGAAGCTTTCTTT. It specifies CASSFGQGSPEAFF.